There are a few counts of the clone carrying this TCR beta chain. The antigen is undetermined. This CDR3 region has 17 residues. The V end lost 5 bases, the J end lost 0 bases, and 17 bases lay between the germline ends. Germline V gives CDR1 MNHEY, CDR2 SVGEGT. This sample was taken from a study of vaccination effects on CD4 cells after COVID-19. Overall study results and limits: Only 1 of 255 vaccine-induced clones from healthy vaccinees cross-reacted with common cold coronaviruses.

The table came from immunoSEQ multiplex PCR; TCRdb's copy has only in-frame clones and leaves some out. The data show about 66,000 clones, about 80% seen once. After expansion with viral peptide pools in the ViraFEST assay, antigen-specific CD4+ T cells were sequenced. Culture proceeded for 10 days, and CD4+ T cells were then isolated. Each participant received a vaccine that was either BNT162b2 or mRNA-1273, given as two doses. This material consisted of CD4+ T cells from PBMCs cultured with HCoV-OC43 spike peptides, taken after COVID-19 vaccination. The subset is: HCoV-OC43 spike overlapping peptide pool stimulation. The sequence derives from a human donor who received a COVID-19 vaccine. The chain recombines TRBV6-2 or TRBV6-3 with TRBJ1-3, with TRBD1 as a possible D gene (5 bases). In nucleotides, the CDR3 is TGTGCCAGCAGTCAAGCTTTGGGACGAAGCTCTGGAAACACCATATATTTT. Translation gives CASSQALGRSSGNTIYF.